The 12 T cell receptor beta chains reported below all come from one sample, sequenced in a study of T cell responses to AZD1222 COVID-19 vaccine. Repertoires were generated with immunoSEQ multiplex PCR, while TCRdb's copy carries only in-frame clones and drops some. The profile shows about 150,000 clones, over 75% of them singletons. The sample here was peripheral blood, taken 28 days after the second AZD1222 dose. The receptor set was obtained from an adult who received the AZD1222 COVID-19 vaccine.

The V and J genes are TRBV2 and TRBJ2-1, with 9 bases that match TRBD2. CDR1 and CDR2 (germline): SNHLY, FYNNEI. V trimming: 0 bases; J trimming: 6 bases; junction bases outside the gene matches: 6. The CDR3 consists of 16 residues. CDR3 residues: CASSEAPSGISNEQFF. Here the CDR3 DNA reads TGTGCCAGCAGTGAAGCCCCTAGCGGGATAAGCAATGAGCAGTTCTTC.

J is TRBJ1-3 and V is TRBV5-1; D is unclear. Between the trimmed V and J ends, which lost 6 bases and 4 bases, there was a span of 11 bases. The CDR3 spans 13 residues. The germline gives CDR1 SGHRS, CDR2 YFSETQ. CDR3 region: CASTHDNGNTIYF. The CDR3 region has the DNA TGCGCCAGCACTCACGACAACGGAAACACCATATATTTT.

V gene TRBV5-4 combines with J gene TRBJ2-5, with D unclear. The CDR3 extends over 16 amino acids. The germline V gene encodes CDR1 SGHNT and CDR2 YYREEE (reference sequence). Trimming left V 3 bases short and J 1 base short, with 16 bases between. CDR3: CASSSPRAGFQETQYF. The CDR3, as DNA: TGTGCCAGCAGCTCTCCCCGTGCAGGATTCCAAGAGACCCAGTACTTC.

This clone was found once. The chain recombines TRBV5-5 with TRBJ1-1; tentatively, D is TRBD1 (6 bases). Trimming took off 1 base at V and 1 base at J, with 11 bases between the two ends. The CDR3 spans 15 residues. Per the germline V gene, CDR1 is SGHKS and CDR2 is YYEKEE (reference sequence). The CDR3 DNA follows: TGTGCCAGCAGCTTGTTGGGGGCGAGGAACACTGAAGCTTTCTTT. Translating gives CASSLLGARNTEAFF.

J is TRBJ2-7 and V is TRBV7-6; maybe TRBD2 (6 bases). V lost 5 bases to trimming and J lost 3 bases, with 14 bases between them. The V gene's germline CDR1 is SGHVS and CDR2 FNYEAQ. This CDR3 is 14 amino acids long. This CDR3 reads CASSPDPEGYEQYF. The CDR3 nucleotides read TGTGCCAGCAGCCCGGACCCGGAGGGCTACGAGCAGTACTTC.

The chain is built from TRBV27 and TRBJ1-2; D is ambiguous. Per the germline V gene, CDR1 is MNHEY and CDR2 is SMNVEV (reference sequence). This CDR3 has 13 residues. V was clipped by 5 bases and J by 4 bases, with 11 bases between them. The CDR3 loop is CASSPGSFYGYTF. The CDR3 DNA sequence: TGTGCCAGCAGTCCGGGCTCCTTCTATGGCTACACCTTC.

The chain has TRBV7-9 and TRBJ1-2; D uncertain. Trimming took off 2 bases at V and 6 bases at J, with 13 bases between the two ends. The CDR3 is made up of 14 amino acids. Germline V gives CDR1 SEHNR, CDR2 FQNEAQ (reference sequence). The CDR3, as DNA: TGTGCCAGCAGCTTAAAGGGCCCCTCCGATGGCTACACCTTC. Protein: CASSLKGPSDGYTF. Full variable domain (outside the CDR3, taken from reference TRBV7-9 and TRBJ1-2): DTGVSQNPRHKITKRGQNVTFRCDPISEHNRLYWYRQTLGQGPEFLTYFQNEAQLEKSRLLSDRFSAERPKGSFSTLEIQRTEQGDSAMYLCASSLKGPSDGYTFGSGTRLTVV.

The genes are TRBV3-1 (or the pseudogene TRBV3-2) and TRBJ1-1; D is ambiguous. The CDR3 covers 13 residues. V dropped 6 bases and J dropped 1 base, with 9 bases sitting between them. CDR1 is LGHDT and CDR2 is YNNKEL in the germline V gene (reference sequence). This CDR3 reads CASRRLPNTEAFF. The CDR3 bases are TGTGCCAGCAGGCGACTACCGAACACTGAAGCTTTCTTT.

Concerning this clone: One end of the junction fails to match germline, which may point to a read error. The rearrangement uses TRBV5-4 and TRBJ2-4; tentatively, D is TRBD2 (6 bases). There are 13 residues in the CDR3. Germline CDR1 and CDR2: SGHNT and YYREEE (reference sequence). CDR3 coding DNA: TGTGCCAGCAGCTTCACCCTCGGGGACTTCCTTATCTTC. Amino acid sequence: CASSFTLGDFLIF.

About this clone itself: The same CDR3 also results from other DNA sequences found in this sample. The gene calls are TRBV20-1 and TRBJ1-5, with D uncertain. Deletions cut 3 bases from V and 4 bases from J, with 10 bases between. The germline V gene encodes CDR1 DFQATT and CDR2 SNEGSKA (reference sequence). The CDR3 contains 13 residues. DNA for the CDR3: TGCAGTGCTAGTCTCGGCTTGAATCAGCCCCAGCATTTT. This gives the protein CSASLGLNQPQHF.

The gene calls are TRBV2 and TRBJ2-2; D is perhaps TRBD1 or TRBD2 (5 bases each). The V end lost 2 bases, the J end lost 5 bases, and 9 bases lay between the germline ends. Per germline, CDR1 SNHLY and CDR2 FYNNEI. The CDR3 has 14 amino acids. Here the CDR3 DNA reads TGTGCCAGCAGTGAACGAGGGGTGACCGGGGAGCTGTTTTTT. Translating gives CASSERGVTGELFF.

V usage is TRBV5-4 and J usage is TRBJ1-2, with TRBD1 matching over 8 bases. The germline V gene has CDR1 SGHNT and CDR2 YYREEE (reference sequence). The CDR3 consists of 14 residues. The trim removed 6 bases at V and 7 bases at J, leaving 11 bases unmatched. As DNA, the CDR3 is TGTGCCAGCAACTCCCTGGACAGGGTAGCTGGCTACACCTTC. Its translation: CASNSLDRVAGYTF. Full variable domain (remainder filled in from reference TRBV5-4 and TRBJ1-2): ETGVTQSPTHLIKTRGQQVTLRCSSQSGHNTVSWYQQALGQGPQFIFQYYREEENGRGNFPPRFSGLQFPNYSSELNVNALELDDSALYLCASNSLDRVAGYTFGSGTRLTVV.